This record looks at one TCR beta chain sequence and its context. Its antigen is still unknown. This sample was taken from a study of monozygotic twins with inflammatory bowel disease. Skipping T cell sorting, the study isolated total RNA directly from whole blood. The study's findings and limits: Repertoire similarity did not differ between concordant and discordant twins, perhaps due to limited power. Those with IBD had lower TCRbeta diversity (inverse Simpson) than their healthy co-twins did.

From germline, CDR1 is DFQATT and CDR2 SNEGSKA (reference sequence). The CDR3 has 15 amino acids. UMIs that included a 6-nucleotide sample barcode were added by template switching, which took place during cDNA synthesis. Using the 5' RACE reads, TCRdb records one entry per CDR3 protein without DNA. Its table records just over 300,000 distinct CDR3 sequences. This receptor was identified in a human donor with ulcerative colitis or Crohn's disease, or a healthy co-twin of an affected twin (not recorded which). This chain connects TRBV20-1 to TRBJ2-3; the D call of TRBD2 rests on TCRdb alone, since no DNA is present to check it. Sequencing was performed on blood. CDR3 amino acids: CSARDAGWTTDTQYF.